These 25 T cell receptor beta chains were all obtained from the same sample, sequenced in a study of shared clonotypes between healthy human individuals. Naive CD8 cells lacked CD45RO, underwent positive selection for CCR7 and left out terminally differentiated effector memory CD45RA+ cells. Data came from immunoSEQ multiplex PCR; TCRdb stores just in-frame clones and leaves some out. Seen here are 700,000 to 950,000 clones, 95% to 97% observed once, and the top ten hold about 0.25%. Specimen: naive CD8+ T cells sorted from blood. Receptors were obtained from a man aged 30-40 years in good health.

This chain connects TRBV7-9 to TRBJ2-1; TRBD1 or TRBD2 may be the D gene (6 bases each). Trimming removed 1 base at V and 3 bases at J, with 19 bases between. The CDR3 extends over 18 amino acids. Looked up from germline, CDR1 is SEHNR and CDR2 is FQNEAQ (reference sequence). The DNA of the CDR3 is TGTGCCAGCAGCTTAGAGGCAGGGGACTTCCGCCTCTACAATGAGCAGTTCTTC. Its translation: CASSLEAGDFRLYNEQFF.

This clone was seen only once. The chain has TRBV11-1 and TRBJ1-1; 7 bases map to TRBD1. V was pared by 0 bases and J by 3 bases, with 4 bases of the junction left unmatched. The CDR3 contains 15 residues. From germline, CDR1 is SGHAT and CDR2 FQDESV (reference sequence). Here the CDR3 reads CASSLATGVYTEAFF. The CDR3 region has the DNA TGTGCCAGCAGCTTAGCAACAGGGGTCTACACTGAAGCTTTCTTT. The entire variable domain, with the rest obtained from reference TRBV11-1 and TRBJ1-1, is as follows: EAEVAQSPRYKITEKSQAVAFWCDPISGHATLYWYRQILGQGPELLVQFQDESVVDDSQLPKDRFSAERLKGVDSTLKIQPAELGDSAMYLCASSLATGVYTEAFFGQGTRLTVV.

The J gene is TRBJ2-1, the V gene TRBV27; 10 nucleotides agree with TRBD2. V was pared by 0 bases and J by 4 bases, with 6 bases of the junction left unmatched. The length of the CDR3 is 17 residues. The germline CDR1 and CDR2 sequences are MNHEY and SMNVEV (reference sequence). The CDR3 here is CASSLSASGRSYNEQFF. CDR3 in DNA: TGTGCCAGCAGTTTATCGGCTAGCGGGAGATCTTACAATGAGCAGTTCTTC.

V and J are TRBV7-9 and TRBJ2-1; D is perhaps TRBD2 (5 bases). The germline gives CDR1 SEHNR, CDR2 FQNEAQ (reference sequence). Trimming removed 5 bases from V and 5 bases from J, with 16 bases in between. The CDR3 consists of 15 residues. CDR3 nucleotides: TGTGCCAGCAGCCATCTAAAGGAGGAAAACAATGAGCAGTTCTTC. Its protein product is CASSHLKEENNEQFF.

This rearrangement joins TRBV30 to TRBJ1-1; 8 bases line up with TRBD1. CDR3 length: 15 amino acids. With V trimmed by 1 base and J by 0 bases, 4 bases remained unmatched. Germline V lookup: CDR1 GTSNPN, CDR2 SVGIG (reference sequence). Here the CDR3 reads CAWSARTGLNTEAFF. The CDR3 DNA reads as TGTGCCTGGAGTGCCCGGACAGGGCTGAACACTGAAGCTTTCTTT. The complete variable domain, with remaining parts taken from reference TRBV30 and TRBJ1-1, reads SQTIHQWPATLVQPVGSPLSLECTVEGTSNPNLYWYRQAAGRGLQLLFYSVGIGQISSEVPQNLSASRPQDRQFILSSKKLLLSDSGFYLCAWSARTGLNTEAFFGQGTRLTVV.

This clone came up once. V gene TRBV6-5 combines with J gene TRBJ2-2, with a tentative D call TRBD2 (5 bases). V was trimmed by 4 bases and J by 3 bases, leaving 6 bases between them. Germline CDR1 MNHEY, CDR2 SVGAGI. CDR3 length: 13 amino acids. The CDR3 DNA is TGTGCCAGCAGTTCTAGCTACACCGGGGAGCTGTTTTTT. It is translated as CASSSSYTGELFF.

This clone has only one observation. This chain links TRBV29-1 with TRBJ2-1, with D unclear. The CDR3 loop spans 13 amino acids. Germline V lookup: CDR1 SQVTM, CDR2 ANQGSEA. Trimming removed 7 bases from V and 3 bases from J, with 13 bases in between. CDR3 nucleotide sequence: TGCAGCGCACGGAACCCGGTCTACAATGAGCAGTTCTTC. This translates into CSARNPVYNEQFF.

This clone was recorded once. The chain has TRBV7-6 and TRBJ2-5; D possibly corresponds to TRBD2 (6 bases). Looked up from germline, CDR1 is SGHVS and CDR2 is FNYEAQ. The V gene lost 7 bases and the J gene lost 4 bases, with 13 bases spanning the gap. The CDR3 has 13 residues. The CDR3 sequence: CASNGGFRETQYF. The CDR3, as DNA: TGTGCCAGCAACGGAGGGTTTAGAGAGACCCAGTACTTC. The whole variable domain, remainder taken from reference TRBV7-6 and TRBJ2-5, is GAGVSQSPRYKVTKRGQDVALRCDPISGHVSLYWYRQALGQGPEFLTYFNYEAQQDKSGLPNDRFSAERPEGSISTLTIQRTEQRDSAMYRCASNGGFRETQYFGPGTRLLVL.

The chain carries TRBV7-8 and TRBJ1-4; D not resolved. Per germline, CDR1 SGHVS and CDR2 FQNEAQ. The CDR3 loop spans 14 amino acids. The germline V and J ends were trimmed by 6 bases and 4 bases, with 12 bases remaining between them. CDR3 in amino acids: CASRAKSLNEKLFF. The DNA for the CDR3 is TGTGCCAGCAGAGCAAAGAGCCTTAATGAAAAACTGTTTTTT.

The J gene is TRBJ2-3, the V gene TRBV27, with D hard to call. Germline V lookup: CDR1 MNHEY, CDR2 SMNVEV (reference sequence). This CDR3 has 15 amino acids. The V and J ends lost 4 bases and 5 bases respectively, with 16 bases between them. The CDR3 DNA sequence: TGTGCCAGCAGTTCCAGGCCCCTTCGGGTAGATACGCAGTATTTT. Protein product: CASSSRPLRVDTQYF.

The chain combines TRBV11-2 with TRBJ2-3; 13 bases are shared with TRBD2. Looked up from germline, CDR1 is SGHAT and CDR2 is FQNNGV. V was pared by 0 bases and J by 5 bases, with 8 bases of the junction left unmatched. This CDR3 has 18 residues. The CDR3 here is CASSLDRTSGRGKDTQYF. The CDR3 bases are TGTGCCAGCAGCTTAGATCGTACTAGCGGGAGGGGAAAAGATACGCAGTATTTT.

This clone was seen a single time. V gene TRBV16 combines with J gene TRBJ1-5; no firm D call. The germline CDR1 and CDR2 sequences are KGHSY and FQNENV. There are 12 residues in the CDR3. The V gene lost 0 bases and the J gene lost 5 bases, with 2 bases spanning the gap. The CDR3 DNA follows: TGTGCCAGCAGCCAATCGTATCAGCCCCAGCATTTT. Translating gives CASSQSYQPQHF. Full variable domain (missing parts from reference TRBV16 and TRBJ1-5): GEEVAQTPKHLVRGEGQKAKLYCAPIKGHSYVFWYQQVLKNEFKFLISFQNENVFDETGMPKERFSAKCLPNSPCSLEIQATKLEDSAVYFCASSQSYQPQHFGDGTRLSIL.

The rearrangement uses TRBV29-1 and TRBJ1-1, with a possible D match to TRBD1 (5 bases). The CDR3 is made up of 11 amino acids. Trimming left V 3 bases short and J 6 bases short, with 8 bases between. The germline V gene encodes CDR1 SQVTM and CDR2 ANQGSEA. CDR3 DNA: TGCAGCGTTGATTCGGGGGCTGAAGCTTTCTTT. It specifies CSVDSGAEAFF.

V usage is TRBV19 and J usage is TRBJ1-1; D unresolved. Trimming removed 1 base from V and 2 bases from J, with 5 bases in between. Germline V CDR1 and CDR2: LNHDA, SQIVND (reference sequence). There are 13 residues in the CDR3. The CDR3 sequence is CASSIVDNTEAFF. The CDR3 DNA is TGTGCCAGTAGTATAGTGGACAACACTGAAGCTTTCTTT. Drawing the rest from reference TRBV19 and TRBJ1-1, the complete variable domain is DGGITQSPKYLFRKEGQNVTLSCEQNLNHDAMYWYRQDPGQGLRLIYYSQIVNDFQKGDIAEGYSVSREKKESFPLTVTSAQKNPTAFYLCASSIVDNTEAFFGQGTRLTVV.

This chain connects TRBV6-5 to TRBJ1-2, with unresolved D. Trimming pared 0 bases from V and 8 bases from J, leaving 7 bases between. The germline V gene has CDR1 MNHEY and CDR2 SVGAGI. CDR3 size: 12 residues. CDR3 amino acids: CASSYSTEGYTF. The CDR3 DNA sequence: TGTGCCAGCAGTTACTCGACGGAGGGCTACACCTTC.

In nucleotides, the CDR3 is TGTGCCAGCAGAGCGAGGACTAGCGGGAAATCCTACGAGCAGTACTTC. It specifies CASRARTSGKSYEQYF. This chain uses TRBV5-8 with TRBJ2-7; 12 nucleotides match TRBD2. The V segment lost 5 bases and the J segment 1 base; nucleotides outside the gene matches: 7. The CDR3 sequence is 16 residues long. CDR1 is SGHTS and CDR2 is YDEGEE in the germline V gene.

The chain uses TRBV28 and TRBJ2-7, with D maybe TRBD1 (5 bases). This CDR3 is 13 amino acids long. V was shortened by 2 bases and J by 3 bases, with 8 bases between the two germline ends. The V gene's germline CDR1 is MDHEN and CDR2 SYDVKM. The chain's CDR3 is CASSLNDSYEQYF. The CDR3 DNA sequence: TGTGCCAGCAGTTTAAACGACAGCTACGAGCAGTACTTC.

V is TRBV5-4 and J is TRBJ2-7, with 8 positions matching TRBD1. With V trimmed by 5 bases and J by 5 bases, 9 bases remained unmatched. Germline CDR1 reads SGHNT; CDR2 reads YYREEE (reference sequence). This CDR3 comprises 14 residues. The CDR3 spells CASSPGTGVDEQYF. The CDR3 nucleotides are TGTGCCAGCAGTCCCGGGACAGGCGTCGACGAGCAGTACTTC.

The J gene is TRBJ2-3, the V gene TRBV5-1, with D perhaps matching TRBD1 (5 bases). Per the germline V gene, CDR1 is SGHRS and CDR2 is YFSETQ. This CDR3 comprises 13 residues. Trimming stripped 4 bases from V and 4 bases from J, with 10 bases between. The CDR3 sequence: CASSQKGPDTQYF. In DNA, the CDR3 is TGCGCCAGCAGCCAGAAGGGGCCAGATACGCAGTATTTT.

This chain joins TRBV29-1 and TRBJ2-5, with 7 bases matching TRBD1. CDR1 is SQVTM and CDR2 is ANQGSEA in the germline V gene. V gave up 0 bases and J gave up 5 bases; unmatched junction bases: 6. The CDR3 runs to 14 residues. In DNA form, the CDR3 reads TGCAGCGTTGAAGAAACAGGGGTTGAGGAGACCCAGTACTTC. Translation gives CSVEETGVEETQYF.

The rearrangement links TRBV7-2 to TRBJ2-3, with 10 bases fitting TRBD2. The CDR3 contains 17 residues. The trim removed 5 bases at V and 2 bases at J, leaving 10 bases unmatched. CDR1 is SGHTA and CDR2 is FQGNSA in the germline V gene. The CDR3 sequence is CASSPPRGLAYTDTQYF. CDR3 in DNA: TGTGCCAGCAGCCCCCCTAGGGGACTAGCGTACACAGATACGCAGTATTTT. Combining the CDR3 with reference TRBV7-2 and TRBJ2-3 gives the whole variable domain GAGVSQSPSNKVTEKGKDVELRCDPISGHTALYWYRQSLGQGLEFLIYFQGNSAPDKSGLPSDRFSAERTGGSVSTLTIQRTQQEDSAVYLCASSPPRGLAYTDTQYFGPGTRLTVL.

The chain has TRBV5-5 and TRBJ2-7, with 7 bases that match TRBD1. Per germline, CDR1 SGHKS and CDR2 YYEKEE (reference sequence). J lost 2 bases, V lost 6 bases, and 8 bases had no gene match. The CDR3 contains 14 residues. For the CDR3, the DNA is TGTGCCAGCATTAGGGGGCCCCCGACCTACGAGCAGTACTTC. Amino acids: CASIRGPPTYEQYF.

The rearrangement links TRBV19 to TRBJ1-2, with TRBD1 identical over 8 bases. Per germline, CDR1 LNHDA and CDR2 SQIVND (reference sequence). The CDR3 is made up of 16 amino acids. Trimming removed 3 bases from V and 8 bases from J; junction bases left unmatched: 14. This CDR3 is CASSMWNLGQGRGYTF. In DNA, the CDR3 is TGTGCCAGTAGTATGTGGAATCTCGGACAGGGAAGAGGCTACACCTTC.

The chain joins TRBV4-2 to TRBJ2-7; D remains ambiguous. Trimming shortened V by 0 bases and J by 5 bases, and 5 bases separated the two germline ends. This CDR3 contains 12 residues. Germline CDR1 LGHNA, CDR2 YNFKEQ. The CDR3 coding sequence is TGTGCCAGCAGCCAAGATTCTGACGAGCAGTACTTC. It yields the protein CASSQDSDEQYF.

The chain recombines TRBV7-9 with TRBJ1-4, with D perhaps TRBD1 (5 bases). This CDR3 is built from 16 residues. From germline, CDR1 is SEHNR and CDR2 FQNEAQ (reference sequence). Trimming took off 6 bases at V and 2 bases at J, with 16 bases between the two ends. The CDR3 reads CASRPSRSGTNEKLFF. For the CDR3, the DNA is TGTGCCAGCAGACCCAGCCGTTCAGGGACTAATGAAAAACTGTTTTTT.